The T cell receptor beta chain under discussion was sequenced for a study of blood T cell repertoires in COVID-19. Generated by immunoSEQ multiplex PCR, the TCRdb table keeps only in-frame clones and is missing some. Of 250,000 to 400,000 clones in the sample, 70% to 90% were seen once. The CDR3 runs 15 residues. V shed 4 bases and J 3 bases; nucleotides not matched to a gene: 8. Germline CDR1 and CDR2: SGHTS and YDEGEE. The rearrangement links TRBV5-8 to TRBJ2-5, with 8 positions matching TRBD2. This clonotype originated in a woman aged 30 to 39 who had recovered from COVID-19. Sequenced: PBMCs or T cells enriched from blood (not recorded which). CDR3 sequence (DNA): TGTGCCAGCAGCCCTTGGACTAGCAGGGAAGAGACCCAGTACTTC. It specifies CASSPWTSREETQYF.